Each of the 3 T cell receptor beta chains below was sequenced from the same sample in a study of blood T cell repertoires in COVID-19. Clones were read by immunoSEQ multiplex PCR, and TCRdb kept only the in-frame ones, dropping some. This sample has 150,000 or so clones; about 86% occur once, and the top ten carry approximately 3.9%. The source material was peripheral blood. These receptors were collected from an older woman with acute or convalescent COVID-19.

The chain uses TRBV6-6 and TRBJ2-7, with D possibly TRBD1 on 6 matching bases. Germline loops: CDR1 MNHNY, CDR2 SVGAGI (reference sequence). V shed 10 bases and J shed 1 base, with 11 bases lying between them. The CDR3 spans 12 residues. The CDR3 bases are TGTGCCACCTCCGGACAGTCCTACGAGCAGTACTTC. Translating it yields CATSGQSYEQYF.

Here the CDR3 DNA reads TGTGCCTGGAGTGCAGGGGGCGCCTATGGCTACACCTTC. This encodes CAWSAGGAYGYTF. The rearrangement joins TRBV30 to TRBJ1-2; 8 nucleotides line up with TRBD1. Germline CDR1 GTSNPN, CDR2 SVGIG (reference sequence). This CDR3 has 13 amino acids. The junction had 2 bases not matched to a gene; V was cut back by 1 base and J by 4 bases.

This chain connects TRBV18 to TRBJ2-5; 10 bases map to TRBD1. The CDR3 runs to 14 residues. V shed 3 bases and J 9 bases; nucleotides not matched to a gene: 7. Germline V gene data show CDR1 as KGHSH and CDR2 as LQKENI. CDR3 DNA: TGTGCCAGCTCACCGGACAGGGGGACGTGGGCCCAGTACTTC. Translating it yields CASSPDRGTWAQYF.